Listed below are T cell receptor beta chains from one sample, sequenced in a study of cytomegalovirus exposure and HLA in healthy donors. Repertoires were generated with immunoSEQ multiplex PCR, while TCRdb's copy carries only in-frame clones and drops some. The profile shows 150,000 to 200,000 clones, about 80% of them singletons. The sample comprised PBMCs. The receptor set was obtained from a woman aged 50 to 60 in good health and CMV-seronegative. Each CDR3 is given with its conserved first and last residue. D genes are given only for firm matches. Not every row has a clone size; where given, it reads once, few, many or a size class.

size	J	V	D	CDR3	DNA
NA	TRBJ2-7	TRBV18	NA	CASSLGNRNEQYF	TGTGCCAGCTCGCTCGGGAATAGAAACGAGCAGTACTTC
NA	TRBJ2-7	TRBV5-4	TRBD1	CASSSGQGRYEQYF	TGTGCCAGCAGCTCGGGACAGGGGAGGTACGAGCAGTACTTC
few	TRBJ1-2	TRBV11-2	TRBD1	CASSSGQGAWYGYTF	TGTGCCAGCAGCTCAGGACAGGGGGCTTGGTATGGCTACACCTTC
NA	TRBJ2-5	TRBV28	NA	CASSLGSGQAGETQYF	TGTGCCAGCAGTTTAGGTAGTGGACAGGCGGGGGAGACCCAGTACTTC
NA	TRBJ1-2	TRBV29-1	NA	CSVVLLQGLTGYTF	TGCAGCGTTGTTTTATTACAGGGCCTAACGGGCTACACCTTC
once	TRBJ2-3	TRBV6-5	TRBD2	CASRSSGGRTDTQYF	TGTGCCAGCAGGTCTAGCGGGGGGCGAACAGATACGCAGTATTTT
NA	TRBJ2-3	TRBV6-4	TRBD1	CASRDCTGTGGRDTQYF	TGTGCCAGCAGGGATTGTACCGGGACAGGGGGCAGGGATACGCAGTATTTT
NA	TRBJ2-1	TRBV7-2	TRBD1	CASSLAGTGSVNEQFF	TGTGCCAGCAGCTTAGCTGGGACAGGGTCGGTCAATGAGCAGTTCTTC
NA	TRBJ2-1	TRBV19	TRBD2	CASKTSGSNEQFF	TGTGCCAGTAAAACTAGCGGGAGCAATGAGCAGTTCTTC
NA	TRBJ2-1	TRBV19	TRBD2	CASRRGRGNEQFF	TGTGCCAGTAGACGTGGGAGGGGCAATGAGCAGTTCTTC
NA	TRBJ2-1	TRBV4-3	TRBD2	CASSQDIPGLAGGKSSYNEQFF	TGCGCCAGCAGCCAAGATATCCCCGGGCTAGCGGGGGGAAAGAGCTCCTACAATGAGCAGTTCTTC
NA	TRBJ2-6	TRBV7-9	NA	CASSRPGHAGANVLTF	TGTGCCAGCAGCCGCCCGGGACACGCCGGGGCCAACGTCCTGACTTTC
NA	TRBJ2-1	TRBV13	TRBD2	CASSPQGRAYNEQFF	TGTGCCAGCAGCCCCCAAGGGAGGGCCTACAATGAGCAGTTCTTC
NA	TRBJ2-7	TRBV7-9	NA	CASRPDRPPYEQYF	TGTGCCAGCAGACCTGACAGGCCGCCCTACGAGCAGTACTTC
NA	TRBJ1-2	TRBV7-9	NA	CASSRSRGSYGYTF	TGTGCCAGCAGCCGGAGTCGGGGGAGCTATGGCTACACCTTC
NA	TRBJ1-5	TRBV5-1	TRBD1	CASSQDRGGQPQHF	TGCGCCAGCAGCCAAGACAGGGGGGGACAGCCCCAGCATTTT
once	TRBJ2-2	TRBV18	TRBD2	CASSLTLRLAGASNTGELFF	TGTGCCAGCTCACTAACGCTGAGACTAGCGGGAGCGTCGAACACCGGGGAGCTGTTTTTT
NA	TRBJ2-3	TRBV7-9	NA	CSSSQNTDTQYF	TGTTCCAGCAGCCAAAACACAGATACGCAGTATTTT
NA	TRBJ2-7	TRBV18	TRBD2	CASSPRLAGEYEQYF	TGTGCCAGCTCACCACGGCTAGCGGGAGAGTACGAGCAGTACTTC
NA	TRBJ2-7	TRBV28	NA	CASSLQGSEQYF	TGTGCCAGCAGTTTACAGGGCTCCGAGCAGTACTTC
NA	TRBJ2-2	TRBV11-2	NA	CASSLGLHRARDTGELFF	TGTGCCAGCAGCTTAGGCCTCCACAGGGCAAGGGACACCGGGGAGCTGTTTTTT
NA	TRBJ2-2	TRBV6-1	TRBD1	CASRGQGVITGELFF	TGTGCCAGCCGGGGACAGGGGGTGATCACCGGGGAGCTGTTTTTT
NA	TRBJ2-7	TRBV27	TRBD2	CASSYNPTSGVNEQYF	TGTGCCAGCAGTTATAATCCGACTAGCGGAGTTAACGAGCAGTACTTC
NA	TRBJ2-2	TRBV4-3	TRBD2	CASSQGLAGGRVGELFF	TGCGCCAGCAGCCAGGGACTAGCGGGAGGTAGGGTCGGGGAGCTGTTTTTT
once	TRBJ2-1	TRBV6-4	NA	CASSDSAGAPGEQFF	TGTGCCAGCAGTGACTCGGCGGGGGCCCCGGGAGAGCAGTTCTTC
many	TRBJ1-5	TRBV5-6	TRBD1	CASSFTGGADPYSNQPQHF	TGTGCCAGCAGCTTTACAGGGGGCGCGGACCCTTATAGCAATCAGCCCCAGCATTTT
NA	TRBJ2-7	TRBV6-5	NA	CASSRDGYEQYF	TGTGCCAGCAGCCGCGACGGGTACGAGCAGTACTTC
few	TRBJ1-1	TRBV4-2	TRBD1	CASSQAWTGLNTEAFF	TGTGCCAGCAGCCAAGCCTGGACAGGGCTGAACACTGAAGCTTTCTTT
NA	TRBJ1-1	TRBV28	NA	CASSFPGGPTEAFF	TGTGCCAGCAGTTTCCCCGGGGGGCCCACTGAAGCTTTCTTT
NA	TRBJ1-5	TRBV28	NA	CASSLSFASNQPQHF	TGTGCCAGCAGTTTAAGCTTTGCCAGCAATCAGCCCCAGCATTTT
few	TRBJ2-1	TRBV7-2	TRBD1	CASNKDRGSYNEQFF	TGTGCCAGCAATAAGGACAGGGGATCCTACAATGAGCAGTTCTTC
NA	TRBJ2-7	TRBV28	NA	CASSFVGQDYEQYF	TGTGCCAGCAGTTTTGTGGGACAAGACTACGAGCAGTACTTC
NA	TRBJ2-5	TRBV6-5	NA	CASSYGGAGRETQYF	TGTGCCAGCAGTTATGGTGGGGCCGGGAGAGAGACCCAGTACTTC
NA	TRBJ1-1	TRBV28	TRBD1	CASRTGGYMNTEAFF	TGTGCCAGCAGGACAGGGGGATACATGAACACTGAAGCTTTCTTT
NA	TRBJ1-4	TRBV11-2	TRBD1	CASSPPGTGVEKLFF	TGTGCCAGCAGCCCCCCCGGGACAGGGGTCGAAAAACTGTTTTTT
NA	TRBJ2-7	TRBV7-2	NA	CASSHRPGIYEQYF	TGTGCCAGCAGCCATCGTCCAGGGATCTACGAGCAGTACTTC
once	TRBJ1-2	TRBV21-1	NA	CASGPPHSFIYGYTF	TGTGCCAGCGGTCCTCCCCACAGTTTCATCTATGGCTACACCTTC
NA	TRBJ1-4	TRBV7-6	NA	CASGSNVGTNEKLFF	TGTGCCAGCGGGTCCAACGTGGGCACTAATGAAAAACTGTTTTTT
NA	TRBJ2-6	TRBV5-4	TRBD2	CASSLARSGTSLNVLTF	TGTGCCAGCAGCTTGGCCCGTAGCGGGACCTCTCTCAACGTCCTGACTTTC
NA	TRBJ1-2	TRBV29-1	NA	CSVRRGNYGYTF	TGCAGCGTTCGACGGGGTAACTATGGCTACACCTTC
NA	TRBJ2-7	TRBV5-1	NA	CASSLAPGLANEQYF	TGCGCCAGCAGCTTGGCCCCCGGGCTAGCGAACGAGCAGTACTTC
NA	TRBJ1-2	TRBV28	TRBD1	CASSPNTQGAGYGYTF	TGTGCCAGCAGTCCAAACACGCAGGGGGCGGGCTATGGCTACACCTTC